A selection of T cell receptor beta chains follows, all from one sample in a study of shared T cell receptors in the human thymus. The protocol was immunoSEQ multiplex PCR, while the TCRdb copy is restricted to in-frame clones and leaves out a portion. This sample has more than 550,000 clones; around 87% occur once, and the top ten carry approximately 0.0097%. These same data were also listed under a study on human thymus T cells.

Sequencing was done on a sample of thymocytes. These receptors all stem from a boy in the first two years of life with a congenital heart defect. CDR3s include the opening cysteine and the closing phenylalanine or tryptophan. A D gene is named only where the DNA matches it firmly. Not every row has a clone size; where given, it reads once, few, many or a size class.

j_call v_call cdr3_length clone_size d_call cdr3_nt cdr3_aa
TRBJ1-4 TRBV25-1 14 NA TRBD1 TGTGCCAGCAGGGGGGGGACAGGGGCGGGAAAACTGTTTTTT CASRGGTGAGKLFF
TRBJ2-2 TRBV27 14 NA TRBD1 TGTGCCACCTGCCGGACAGGAAAAGACCGGGAGCTGTTTTTT CATCRTGKDRELFF
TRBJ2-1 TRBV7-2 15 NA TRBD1 TGTGCCAGCAGCCCCCCGGGACAGGGCTACAATGAGCAGTTCTTC CASSPPGQGYNEQFF
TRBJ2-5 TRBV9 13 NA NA TGTGCCAGCAGCGTTTCGGAGCAAGAGACCCAGTACTTC CASSVSEQETQYF
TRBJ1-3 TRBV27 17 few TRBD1 TGTGCCAGCAGTTTATCGCTAGGGGGCGGAACTGGGAACACCATATATTTT CASSLSLGGGTGNTIYF
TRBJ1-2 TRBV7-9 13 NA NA TGTGCCAGCAGCTTAGGGCCGATCTATGGCTACACCTTC CASSLGPIYGYTF
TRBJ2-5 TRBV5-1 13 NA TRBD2 TGCGCCAGCAGCCCCACTAGCGGGGGGACCCAGTACTTC CASSPTSGGTQYF
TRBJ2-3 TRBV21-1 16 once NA TGTGCCAGCAGCAAGATACAGGGTTCCAGCACAGATACGCAGTATTTT CASSKIQGSSTDTQYF
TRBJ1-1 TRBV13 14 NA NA TGTGCCAGCAGCCCTATGCCCGACAATTTTACAGCTTTCTTT CASSPMPDNFTAFF
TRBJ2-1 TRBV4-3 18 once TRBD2 TGCGCCAGCAGCCAAGATGGAGCGGGAGTGGGGTACTACAATGAGCAGTTCTTC CASSQDGAGVGYYNEQFF
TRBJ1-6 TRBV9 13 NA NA TGTGCCAGCAGCCCAGACGGGAATTCACCCCTCCACTTT CASSPDGNSPLHF
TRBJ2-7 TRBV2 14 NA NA TGTGCCAGCAGTGAAGCTCCTCACTCCTACGAGCAGTACTTC CASSEAPHSYEQYF
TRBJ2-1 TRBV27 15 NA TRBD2 TGTGCCAGCAGTTTGGGGCGGGGGGATAAGGATGAGCAGTTCTTC CASSLGRGDKDEQFF
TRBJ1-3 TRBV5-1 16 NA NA TGCGCCAGCAGCTTGGGACTGGGGAGCTCTGGAAACACCATATATTTT CASSLGLGSSGNTIYF
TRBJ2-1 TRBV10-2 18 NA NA TGCGCCAGCAGTGACAGGGGGCTCGGGACTAGCATCTTCGATGAGCAGTTCTTC CASSDRGLGTSIFDEQFF
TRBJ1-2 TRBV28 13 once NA TGTGCCAGCAGTTTGAGGGCGAACTATGGCTACACCTTC CASSLRANYGYTF
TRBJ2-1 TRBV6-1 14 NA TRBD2 TGTGCCAGCAGTGCGGAGCGCGGGAGTTCTGAGCAGTTCTTC CASSAERGSSEQFF
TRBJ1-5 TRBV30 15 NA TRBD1 TGTGCCTGGAGTAAAAGGGACAGTAGCAATCAGCCCCAGCATTTT CAWSKRDSSNQPQHF
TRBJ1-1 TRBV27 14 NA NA TGTGCCAGCAGTTCAACGGGGTACTCCACTGAAGCTTTCTTT CASSSTGYSTEAFF
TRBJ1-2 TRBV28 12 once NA TGTGCCAGCACCCGATTAGGAGATGGCTACACCTTC CASTRLGDGYTF
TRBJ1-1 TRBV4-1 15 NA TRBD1 TGCGCCAGCAGCGGAGGGGGACAGGGTAACACTGAAGCTTTCTTT CASSGGGQGNTEAFF
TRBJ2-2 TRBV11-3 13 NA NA TGTGCCAGCAGCTTAGGACAGACCGGGGAGCTGTTTTTT CASSLGQTGELFF
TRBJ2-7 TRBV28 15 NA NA TGTGCCAGCAGGCTCCCGGGTCATGTCTATCACGAGCAGTACTTC CASRLPGHVYHEQYF
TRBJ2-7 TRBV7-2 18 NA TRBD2 TGTGCCAGCAGCTTAGACAAGTCGGGACTAGCGGGAGAAGGCGAGCAGTACTTC CASSLDKSGLAGEGEQYF
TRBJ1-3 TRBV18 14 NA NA TGTGCCAGCTCACCCTTGGCGGCTGGAAACACCATATATTTT CASSPLAAGNTIYF
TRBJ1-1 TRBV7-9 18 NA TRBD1 TGTGCCAGCAGCTTATCCGACTCTTACCGGGACAGGGTGTCAGCAGCTTTCTTT CASSLSDSYRDRVSAAFF
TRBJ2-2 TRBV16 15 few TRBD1 TGTGCCAGCAGCCAGCGACAGGGGGGTACCGGGGAGCTGTTTTTT CASSQRQGGTGELFF
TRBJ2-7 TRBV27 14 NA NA TGTGCCAGCAGCTTAACCCAACTCTCCTACGAGCAGTACTTC CASSLTQLSYEQYF
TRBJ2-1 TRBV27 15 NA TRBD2 TGTGCCAGCAGTAGGCGGGAGGGCCCTATCAATGAGCAGTTCTTC CASSRREGPINEQFF
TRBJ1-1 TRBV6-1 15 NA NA TGTGCCAGCAGTGAAAAGAAGGGGATGAAAGGTGAAGCTTTCTTT CASSEKKGMKGEAFF
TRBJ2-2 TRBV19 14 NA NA TGTGCCAGTAGACCGACAGTCCACACCGGGGAGCTGTTTTTT CASRPTVHTGELFF
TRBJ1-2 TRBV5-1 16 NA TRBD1 TGCGCCAGCAGCGGACCGGGACAGGGAGTCGACTATGGCTACACCTTC CASSGPGQGVDYGYTF
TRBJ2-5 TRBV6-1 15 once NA TGTGCCAGCAGTGATTATCCGGGATCCCAAGAGACCCAGTACTTC CASSDYPGSQETQYF
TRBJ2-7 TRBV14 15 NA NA TGTGCCAGCAGCTTGAAGCGTCCGTGGTGCTACGAGCAGTACTTC CASSLKRPWCYEQYF
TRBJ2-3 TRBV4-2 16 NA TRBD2 TGTGCCAGCAGCGACCTCGGACTAGCGAACACAGATACGCAGTATTTT CASSDLGLANTDTQYF
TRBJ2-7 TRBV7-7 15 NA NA TGTGCTAGCAGCCGTGTGGACTTGGAGTTTTACGAGCAGTACTTC CASSRVDLEFYEQYF
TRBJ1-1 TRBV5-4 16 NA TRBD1 TGTGCCAGCAGCGGAAGACAGGGGGCACCAGGAACTGAAGCTTTCTTT CASSGRQGAPGTEAFF
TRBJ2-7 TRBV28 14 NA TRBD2 TGTGCCAGCAGTTCGACTAGCGGGGAGGTCGAGCAGTACTTC CASSSTSGEVEQYF
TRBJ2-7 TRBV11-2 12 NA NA TGTGCCAGCAGCTTAAACAACTACGAGCAGTACTTC CASSLNNYEQYF
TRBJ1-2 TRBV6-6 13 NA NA TGTGCCGGGGGGGTTTTCTTTAACTATGGCTACACCTTC CAGGVFFNYGYTF
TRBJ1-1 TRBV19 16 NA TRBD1 TGTGCCAGTATGGGGCGGGACAGGGGGATGAACACTGAAGCTTTCTTT CASMGRDRGMNTEAFF
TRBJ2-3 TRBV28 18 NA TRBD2 TGTGCCAGCAGCCTTGGGACTAGCGGGGAAGGAAACACAGATACGCAGTATTTT CASSLGTSGEGNTDTQYF
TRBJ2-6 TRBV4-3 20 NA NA TGCGCCAGCAGCCAAGATAGGGCGCGGGATTGCGGATCTGGGGCCAACGTCCTGACTTTC CASSQDRARDCGSGANVLTF
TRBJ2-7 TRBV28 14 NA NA TGTGCCAGCAGCCGCATTCGTTTGGGCTGGGAGCAGTACTTC CASSRIRLGWEQYF
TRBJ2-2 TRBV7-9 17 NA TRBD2 TGTGCCAGCAGCACACGTGGGACTAGCGGAGACACCGGGGAGCTGTTTTTT CASSTRGTSGDTGELFF
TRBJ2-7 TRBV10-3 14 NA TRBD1 TGTGCCATCAGGGACAGGACGGGAAACTACGAGCAGTACTTC CAIRDRTGNYEQYF
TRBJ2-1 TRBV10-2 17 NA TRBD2 TGCGCCAGCAGTGAGGAGGTTAGGCCAGCGGGAGGGTTTGAGCAGTTCTTC CASSEEVRPAGGFEQFF
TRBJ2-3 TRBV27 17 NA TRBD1 TGTGCCAGCAGTTTACCGGACCGGGACAGAGCCACAGATACGCAGTATTTT CASSLPDRDRATDTQYF
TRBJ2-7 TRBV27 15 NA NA TGTGCCAGCAGTTTAGTAGCCGGGTACTCCTACGAGCAGTACTTC CASSLVAGYSYEQYF
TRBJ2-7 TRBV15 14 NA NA TGTGCCACCAGCAGAGAGTGGCAGGGAAACGAGCAGTACTTC CATSREWQGNEQYF
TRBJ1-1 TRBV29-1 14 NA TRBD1 TGCAGCGTTGAAGACGGACAGGGCCAGGATGAAGCTTTCTTT CSVEDGQGQDEAFF
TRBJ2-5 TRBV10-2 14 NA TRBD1 TGCGCCAGCAGTCCGACAGGGCCCGGGGAGACCCAGTACTTC CASSPTGPGETQYF
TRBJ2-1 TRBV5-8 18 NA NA TGTGCCAGCAGCCGTCCCCGGGGGGCGGGCGGGGATGACAATGAGCAGTTCTTC CASSRPRGAGGDDNEQFF
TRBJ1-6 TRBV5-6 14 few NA TGTGCCAGCAGCTTACGGGGGGCGAGTCGATCCCTCCACTTT CASSLRGASRSLHF